The 21 T cell receptor beta chains given below trace back to one sample, sequenced in a study of cytomegalovirus exposure and HLA in healthy donors (dated by TCRdb to the late 2010s). Receptor libraries were prepared by the immunoSEQ multiplex PCR assay. A mixture of 60 forward primers for TCR Vbeta segments and 13 reverse primers for TCR Jbeta segments was used in the multiplex PCR. Sourced from immuneACCESS, this table was stored by TCRdb with only in-frame sequences that have V and J called. A share of the clones is absent; for the studies checked, an unresolved V gene accounts for under half, and the remainder has no known explanation. This sample holds some 150,000 clones; over 60% were observed only once. Roughly 2% of the sample belongs to the ten largest clones. Sample: PBMCs. The receptors here all came from a man between 40 and 49 years old in good health and CMV-seronegative.

The chain uses TRBV5-6 and TRBJ1-1, with 10 nucleotides matching TRBD1. Trimming cost V 0 bases and J 10 bases; bases outside gene matches: 6. Germline V CDR1 and CDR2: SGHDT, YYEEEE. This CDR3 is 14 amino acids long. CDR3 coding DNA: TGTGCCAGCAGCTTGGGGGACAGGGGTTTTCGAGCTTTCTTT. Translating it yields CASSLGDRGFRAFF.

The gene calls are TRBV27 and TRBJ1-2; D perhaps matches TRBD1 (6 bases). V dropped 2 bases and J dropped 4 bases, with 17 bases sitting between them. The germline CDR1 and CDR2 sequences are MNHEY and SMNVEV (reference sequence). This CDR3 has 16 residues. The CDR3 protein is CASSLRPQGHSYGYTF. The DNA of the CDR3 is TGTGCCAGCAGTTTACGCCCTCAGGGGCATTCCTATGGCTACACCTTC.

This clone has only a few counts. This CDR3 reads CASSLTGGMESPLHF. The CDR3 region has the DNA TGCGCCAGCAGCTTGACAGGCGGGATGGAGTCACCCCTCCACTTT. The chain uses TRBV5-1 and TRBJ1-6; D may be TRBD1 (5 bases). The CDR3 consists of 15 residues. V gave up 1 base and J gave up 10 bases, with 15 bases separating them. Germline V CDR1 and CDR2: SGHRS, YFSETQ.

The chain uses TRBV16 and TRBJ1-2; no clear D gene. The V gene lost 2 bases and the J gene lost 5 bases, with 9 bases spanning the gap. Germline V gene lookup returns CDR1 KGHSY and CDR2 FQNENV. CDR3 size: 13 residues. CDR3 bases: TGTGCCAGCAGCCAAGACTTGGGTTATGGCTACACCTTC. Its translation: CASSQDLGYGYTF.

The gene calls are TRBV19 and TRBJ1-2, with 8 bases lining up with TRBD1. Per germline, CDR1 LNHDA and CDR2 SQIVND (reference sequence). Trimming cost V 7 bases and J 6 bases; bases outside gene matches: 13. The CDR3 is 15 residues long. The CDR3 DNA reads TGTGCCAGTATCTCTTTCCAGGGGGCTTCACATGGCTACACCTTC. Residues: CASISFQGASHGYTF.

This sequence joins TRBV9 and TRBJ1-1, with a weak D call TRBD1 (5 bases). V gave up 3 bases and J gave up 0 bases, with 15 bases separating them. The CDR3 is 16 amino acids. CDR1 is SGDLS, CDR2 YYNGEE, per germline. CDR3 sequence: CASSDGGVTMNTEAFF. The CDR3 nucleotides read TGTGCCAGCAGCGACGGGGGTGTCACAATGAACACTGAAGCTTTCTTT.

The V call is TRBV27, the J call TRBJ2-3, with 7 bases that match TRBD2. This CDR3 contains 14 residues. V shed 2 bases, J shed 4 bases, and the junction held 3 bases outside the gene matches. Germline CDR1 and CDR2: MNHEY and SMNVEV (reference sequence). CDR3 in DNA: TGTGCCAGCAGTTTACTGGGGGGGGCAGATACGCAGTATTTT. Translated: CASSLLGGADTQYF.

V is TRBV29-1 and J is TRBJ1-2; 11 bases align to TRBD1. Germline values: CDR1 SQVTM, CDR2 ANQGSEA. V lost 4 bases to trimming and J lost 5 bases; unmatched junction nucleotides: 6. CDR3 length: 14 amino acids. In DNA form, the CDR3 reads TGCAGCGTTGCGTTCTGGGACAGGGGGTATGGCTACACCTTC. This sequence encodes CSVAFWDRGYGYTF. The variable domain in full, with the rest retrieved from reference TRBV29-1 and TRBJ1-2, is SAVISQKPSRDICQRGTSLTIQCQVDSQVTMMFWYRQQPGQSLTLIATANQGSEATYESGFVIDKFPISRPNLTFSTLTVSNMSPEDSSIYLCSVAFWDRGYGYTFGSGTRLTVV.

This clone was seen just once. The genes are TRBV30 and TRBJ2-1, with 11 positions matching TRBD2. V shed 3 bases, J shed 9 bases, and the junction held 16 bases outside the gene matches. The CDR3 spans 17 residues. The germline V gene has CDR1 GTSNPN and CDR2 SVGIG (reference sequence). The CDR3 sequence is CAWSRGELAGVRGEQFF. As DNA, the CDR3 is TGTGCCTGGAGCAGGGGGGAACTAGCGGGAGTGCGGGGTGAGCAGTTCTTC.

The rearrangement links TRBV15 to TRBJ1-4; the D gene is possibly TRBD1 (6 bases). V lost 4 bases, J lost 7 bases, and 13 bases lay in between. The CDR3 is 14 amino acids. Looked up from germline, CDR1 is LNHNV and CDR2 is YYDKDF (reference sequence). The CDR3 nucleotides are TGTGCCACCAGCACGCGGGGGACAATTGAAAAACTGTTTTTT. Its translation: CATSTRGTIEKLFF.

This clone was detected only a few times. This rearrangement joins TRBV9 to TRBJ2-3, with D unclear. The germline gives CDR1 SGDLS, CDR2 YYNGEE. V gave up 0 bases and J gave up 6 bases, with 8 bases separating them. The length of the CDR3 is 13 residues. For the CDR3, the DNA is TGTGCCAGCAGCGTAGGGGCCAGGGATACGCAGTATTTT. Amino acids: CASSVGARDTQYF.

This CDR3 reads CASSPQTGRFHSYGYTF. In nucleotides, the CDR3 is TGTGCCAGCAGCCCGCAGACAGGGCGGTTCCACTCCTATGGCTACACCTTC. The chain joins TRBV7-2 to TRBJ1-2; TRBD1 matches at 7 bases. The CDR3 has 17 amino acids. The germline V gene has CDR1 SGHTA and CDR2 FQGNSA. V was pared by 5 bases and J by 4 bases, with 16 bases of the junction left unmatched.

The J gene is TRBJ2-7, the V gene TRBV5-5; the match to TRBD1 covers 11 bases. This CDR3 comprises 14 residues. CDR1 SGHKS and CDR2 YYEKEE come from the germline V gene (reference sequence). V was clipped by 3 bases and J by 3 bases; unmatched bases: 2. CDR3 in DNA: TGTGCCAGCAGCTGGGGACAGGGGGTCTACGAGCAGTACTTC. Translating gives CASSWGQGVYEQYF.

This chain connects TRBV6-1 to TRBJ2-1; D perhaps matches TRBD2 (6 bases). The V gene's germline CDR1 is MNHNS and CDR2 SASEGT. The length of the CDR3 is 14 residues. V dropped 7 bases and J dropped 2 bases, with 12 bases sitting between them. The CDR3 bases are TGTGCCAGCACCCGGGGGAGTCCCTACAATGAGCAGTTCTTC. It codes for CASTRGSPYNEQFF.

In its sample, this clone was seen a few times. The gene calls are TRBV10-3 and TRBJ2-3; D unresolved. Germline V gene lookup returns CDR1 ENHRY and CDR2 SYGVKD. The germline V and J ends were trimmed by 1 base and 5 bases, with 4 bases remaining between them. The CDR3 consists of 12 residues. CDR3 region: CAISEFRDTQYF. The CDR3 DNA is TGTGCCATCAGTGAGTTCAGAGATACGCAGTATTTT.

This clone was seen a few times. Other nucleotide sequences in the sample specify the same CDR3. The rearrangement joins TRBV5-1 to TRBJ1-1, with D maybe TRBD1 (5 bases). Trimming cost V 3 bases and J 1 base, with 7 bases left between them. The CDR3 covers 13 residues. Germline V gives CDR1 SGHRS, CDR2 YFSETQ. CDR3 in DNA: TGCGCCAGCAGCTCCCAGGGGAACACTGAAGCTTTCTTT. Its protein is CASSSQGNTEAFF. The full variable domain, rest sourced from reference TRBV5-1 and TRBJ1-1, is KAGVTQTPRYLIKTRGQQVTLSCSPISGHRSVSWYQQTPGQGLQFLFEYFSETQRNKGNFPGRFSGRQFSNSRSEMNVSTLELGDSALYLCASSSQGNTEAFFGQGTRLTVV.

As to this clone: Other DNA sequences of this sample code for an identical CDR3. The chain links TRBV5-1 to TRBJ2-3; D may be TRBD2 (6 bases). The CDR3 extends over 15 amino acids. Trimming cost V 0 bases and J 0 bases, with 8 bases left between them. Germline CDR1 SGHRS, CDR2 YFSETQ. CDR3 protein: CASSLAGVSTDTQYF. The CDR3 DNA sequence: TGCGCCAGCAGCTTGGCGGGAGTGAGCACAGATACGCAGTATTTT.

The rearrangement links TRBV2 to TRBJ2-4; 7 positions agree with TRBD1. Trimming took 4 bases from V and 1 from J; bases not matched to a gene: 4. Germline V CDR1 and CDR2: SNHLY, FYNNEI. The length of the CDR3 is 15 residues. CDR3 protein: CASSGDREAKNIQYF. CDR3 DNA sequence: TGTGCCAGCAGTGGAGACAGGGAGGCCAAAAACATTCAGTACTTC.

The V gene is TRBV16, the J gene TRBJ2-7; no reliable D call. Per germline, CDR1 KGHSY and CDR2 FQNENV. The germline V and J ends were trimmed by 4 bases and 5 bases, with 9 bases remaining between them. This CDR3 is built from 12 residues. CDR3 protein: CASSPGSDEQYF. CDR3 sequence (DNA): TGTGCCAGCAGCCCCGGGTCCGACGAGCAGTACTTC.

The rearrangement uses TRBV28 and TRBJ2-7; D might be TRBD1 (7 bases). The germline gives CDR1 MDHEN, CDR2 SYDVKM. The CDR3 sequence is 16 residues long. Trimming removed 6 bases from V and 1 base from J, with 19 bases in between. Here the CDR3 reads CASRDRGAGQSYEQYF. Written as DNA, the CDR3 is TGTGCCAGCAGAGATCGGGGCGCGGGACAGTCCTACGAGCAGTACTTC.

V usage is TRBV18 and J usage is TRBJ1-1; no reliable D call. V was trimmed by 3 bases and J by 0 bases, leaving 8 bases between them. The CDR3 is made up of 14 amino acids. Germline V gene sequence: CDR1 KGHSH, CDR2 LQKENI. The CDR3 nucleotides read TGTGCCAGCTCACCGGGCATCATGAACACTGAAGCTTTCTTT. Translation gives CASSPGIMNTEAFF.